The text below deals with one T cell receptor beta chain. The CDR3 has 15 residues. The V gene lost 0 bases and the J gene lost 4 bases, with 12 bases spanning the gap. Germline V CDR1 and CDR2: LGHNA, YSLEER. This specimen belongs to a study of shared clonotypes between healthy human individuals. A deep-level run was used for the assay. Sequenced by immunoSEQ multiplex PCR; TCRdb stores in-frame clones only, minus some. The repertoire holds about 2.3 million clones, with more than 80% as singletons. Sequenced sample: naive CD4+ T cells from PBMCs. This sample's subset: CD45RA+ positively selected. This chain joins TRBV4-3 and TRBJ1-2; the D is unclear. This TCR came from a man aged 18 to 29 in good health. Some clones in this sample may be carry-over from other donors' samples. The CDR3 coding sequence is TGCGCCAGCAGCCAAGATCTGGCGAGTATCTATGGCTACACCTTC. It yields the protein CASSQDLASIYGYTF.